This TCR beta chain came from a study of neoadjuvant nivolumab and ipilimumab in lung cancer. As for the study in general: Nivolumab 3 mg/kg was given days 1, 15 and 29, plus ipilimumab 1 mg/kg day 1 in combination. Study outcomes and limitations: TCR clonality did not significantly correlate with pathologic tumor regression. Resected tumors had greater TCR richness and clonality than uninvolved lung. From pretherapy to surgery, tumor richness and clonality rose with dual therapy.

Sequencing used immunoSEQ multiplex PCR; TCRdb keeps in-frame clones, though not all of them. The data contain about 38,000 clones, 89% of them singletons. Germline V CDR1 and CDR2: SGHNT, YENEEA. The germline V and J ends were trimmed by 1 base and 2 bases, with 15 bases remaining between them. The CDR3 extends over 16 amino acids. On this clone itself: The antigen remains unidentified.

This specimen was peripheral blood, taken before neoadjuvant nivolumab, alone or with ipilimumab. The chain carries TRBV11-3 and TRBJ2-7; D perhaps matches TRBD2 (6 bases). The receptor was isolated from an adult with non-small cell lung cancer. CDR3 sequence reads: CASSLGGGSGTYEQYF. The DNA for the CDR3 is TGTGCCAGCAGCTTAGGGGGAGGTAGCGGAACCTACGAGCAGTACTTC.